Listed below are T cell receptor beta chains from one sample, sequenced in a study of shared clonotypes between healthy human individuals. Profiled with immunoSEQ multiplex PCR; TCRdb holds only in-frame clones, not every one. The sample records under 650,000 clones, almost 97% being singletons. Sequencing used naive CD4+ T cells sorted from blood. The source is a young woman in good health. Both conserved end residues are part of each CDR3. A D gene is named only where the DNA matches it firmly. The listing skips clone size in some rows; elsewhere it reads once, few, many or a size class.

TRBV2	-	TRBD2	TRBJ2-1	CASSGGTNEQFF	TGTGCCAGCAGCGGGGGGACCAATGAGCAGTTCTTC
TRBV5-4	-	TRBD2	TRBJ2-2	CASSYGLAGNTGELFF	TGTGCCAGCAGCTACGGACTAGCGGGAAACACCGGGGAGCTGTTTTTT
TRBV7-2	-	-	TRBJ1-4	CASSFRRAGEKLFF	TGTGCCAGCAGCTTCAGGAGGGCGGGTGAAAAACTGTTTTTT
TRBV19	-	TRBD1	TRBJ2-7	CASSVGTGRYEQYF	TGTGCCAGTAGTGTCGGGACAGGACGCTACGAGCAGTACTTC
TRBV19	-	TRBD1	TRBJ2-2	CASSIFGTGGIGELFF	TGTGCCAGTAGTATTTTCGGGACAGGGGGAATCGGGGAGCTGTTTTTT
TRBV4-2	-	TRBD2	TRBJ2-3	CASSQDRIAGGPADTQYF	TGTGCCAGCAGCCAAGATCGGATAGCGGGGGGACCTGCAGATACGCAGTATTTT
TRBV18	-	-	TRBJ1-3	CASSPRHELAIYF	TGTGCCAGCTCACCACGACATGAATTGGCCATATATTTT
TRBV2	-	TRBD1	TRBJ1-1	CASASGDSRTEAFF	TGTGCCAGCGCGTCAGGGGACAGTCGGACTGAAGCTTTCTTT
TRBV25-1	-	TRBD2	TRBJ2-7	CASSPGLADTYEQYF	TGTGCCAGCAGTCCAGGACTAGCGGACACCTACGAGCAGTACTTC
TRBV4-2	-	-	TRBJ1-2	CASSQAQGELSYGYTF	TGTGCCAGCAGCCAAGCTCAGGGTGAATTGAGCTATGGCTACACCTTC
TRBV2	-	TRBD1	TRBJ2-1	CASSSDRAVGNEQFF	TGTGCCAGCAGCTCGGACAGGGCGGTAGGCAATGAGCAGTTCTTC
TRBV2	-	TRBD2	TRBJ2-2	CASSKGLAGVTGELFF	TGTGCCAGCAGTAAAGGACTAGCGGGTGTCACCGGGGAGCTGTTTTTT
TRBV6-1	-	-	TRBJ1-5	CASRMGQPQHF	TGTGCCAGCAGGATGGGTCAGCCCCAGCATTTT
TRBV5-1	-	-	TRBJ1-2	CASSLPGVDYGYTF	TGCGCCAGCAGCTTGCCCGGGGTGGACTATGGCTACACCTTC
TRBV5-1	-	-	TRBJ2-6	CASSQTGRHPNSGANVLTF	TGCGCCAGCAGCCAAACGGGTAGACACCCTAACTCTGGGGCCAACGTCCTGACTTTC
TRBV6-6	-	TRBD1	TRBJ1-5	CASSNRGAGPPQHF	TGTGCCAGCAGTAACAGGGGCGCGGGGCCGCCCCAGCATTTT
TRBV7-3	-	TRBD1	TRBJ1-2	CASSDRGVDGYTF	TGTGCCAGCAGTGACAGGGGAGTAGATGGCTACACCTTC
TRBV14	-	-	TRBJ1-2	CASSQGTSNYGYTF	TGTGCCAGCAGCCAGGGGACATCTAACTATGGCTACACCTTC
TRBV2	-	TRBD1	TRBJ1-1	CASSESAGGNTEAFF	TGTGCCAGCAGTGAATCGGCAGGGGGAAACACTGAAGCTTTCTTT
TRBV11-2	once	TRBD2	TRBJ2-7	CASSLIAGENYEQYF	TGTGCCAGCAGCTTAATAGCGGGAGAGAACTACGAGCAGTACTTC
TRBV19	-	-	TRBJ1-4	CASSMESGGFEKLFF	TGTGCCAGTAGTATGGAGAGTGGAGGATTTGAAAAACTGTTTTTT
TRBV7-7	-	TRBD2	TRBJ2-3	CASSSGLAGGLTDTQYF	TGTGCCAGCAGCTCCGGCCTAGCGGGAGGGCTTACAGATACGCAGTATTTT
TRBV2	-	-	TRBJ2-4	CASTDVGTYYKLAKNIQYF	TGTGCCAGCACTGACGTCGGGACTTATTATAAACTAGCCAAAAACATTCAGTACTTC
TRBV5-1	-	-	TRBJ2-7	CASSLVGGNYEQYF	TGCGCCAGCAGCTTGGTTGGCGGAAACTACGAGCAGTACTTC
TRBV7-9	-	TRBD1	TRBJ1-2	CASSLRGTERTNYGYTF	TGTGCCAGCAGCTTACGAGGGACAGAAAGAACTAACTATGGCTACACCTTC
TRBV28	-	TRBD1	TRBJ1-2	CASSSWGQANYGYTF	TGTGCCAGCAGTTCGTGGGGACAGGCTAACTATGGCTACACCTTC
TRBV19	-	TRBD1	TRBJ2-3	CASSSSGQGVDTQYF	TGTGCCAGTAGTTCCAGCGGACAGGGGGTAGATACGCAGTATTTT
TRBV7-8	-	TRBD2	TRBJ2-5	CASSSSLPGGQETQYF	TGTGCCAGCAGCTCGAGCTTACCGGGAGGCCAAGAGACCCAGTACTTC
TRBV28	-	-	TRBJ1-1	CASSLRGGQNTEAFF	TGTGCCAGCAGTTTAAGGGGGGGGCAAAACACTGAAGCTTTCTTT
TRBV28	-	-	TRBJ2-1	CASTKRGPTYNEQFF	TGTGCCAGCACCAAGAGGGGTCCCACCTACAATGAGCAGTTCTTC
TRBV6-4	-	-	TRBJ2-5	CASRREEGETQYF	TGTGCCAGCAGGAGAGAGGAGGGGGAGACCCAGTACTTC
TRBV27	-	-	TRBJ2-1	CASSLSDSSYNEQFF	TGTGCCAGCAGTTTATCGGACAGCTCCTACAATGAGCAGTTCTTC
TRBV11-2	-	-	TRBJ1-5	CASSLDAGFNQPQHF	TGTGCCAGCAGCTTAGATGCAGGGTTTAATCAGCCCCAGCATTTT
TRBV27	-	TRBD2	TRBJ2-2	CASSLPSGRPPTGELFF	TGTGCCAGCAGTTTACCTAGCGGGAGGCCCCCCACCGGGGAGCTGTTTTTT
TRBV5-1	-	-	TRBJ2-3	CASSRDTGRLTDTQYF	TGCGCCAGCAGCAGGGACACAGGCCGTCTCACAGATACGCAGTATTTT
TRBV4-1	once	-	TRBJ1-5	CASSQVRQGGSNQPQHF	TGCGCCAGCAGCCAAGTTCGCCAGGGAGGGAGCAATCAGCCCCAGCATTTT
TRBV5-4	once	-	TRBJ1-2	CASSLAGREGYGYTF	TGTGCCAGCAGCTTGGCCGGGAGGGAGGGGTATGGCTACACCTTC
TRBV5-1	-	TRBD2	TRBJ2-3	CASSTSGRATDTQYF	TGCGCCAGCAGCACGAGCGGGAGGGCGACAGATACGCAGTATTTT
TRBV28	-	-	TRBJ2-7	CASSTPGPTYEQYF	TGTGCCAGCAGTACTCCAGGTCCCACCTACGAGCAGTACTTC
TRBV5-6	-	TRBD1	TRBJ1-4	CASSLLTGALTTNEKLFF	TGTGCCAGCAGCTTGTTGACAGGGGCGCTAACAACTAATGAAAAACTGTTTTTT
TRBV5-6	-	-	TRBJ1-1	CASILGPMNTEAFF	TGTGCCAGCATCCTGGGACCGATGAACACTGAAGCTTTCTTT
TRBV2	-	-	TRBJ2-1	CASSEDHEQFF	TGTGCCAGCAGTGAAGATCATGAGCAGTTCTTC
TRBV18	-	-	TRBJ2-5	CASSSTGWETQYF	TGTGCCAGCTCATCCACGGGATGGGAGACCCAGTACTTC
TRBV18	-	TRBD1	TRBJ1-5	CASSRQGAVSNQPQHF	TGTGCCAGCTCCAGACAGGGGGCGGTGAGCAATCAGCCCCAGCATTTT
TRBV11-2	-	TRBD2	TRBJ2-2	CASSLELAGRAGELFF	TGTGCCAGCAGCTTAGAACTAGCGGGACGCGCCGGGGAGCTGTTTTTT
TRBV19	-	TRBD2	TRBJ2-1	CASSMKSGTLYNEQFF	TGTGCCAGTAGTATGAAAAGCGGGACTCTTTACAATGAGCAGTTCTTC
TRBV2	-	TRBD2	TRBJ2-3	CASKGASGSDTQYF	TGTGCCAGCAAGGGCGCTAGCGGGAGTGATACGCAGTATTTT
TRBV5-1	once	-	TRBJ2-5	CASSTNQETQYF	TGCGCCAGCAGCACAAATCAAGAGACCCAGTACTTC
TRBV7-8	-	-	TRBJ2-4	CASSLGGPQGLLAKNIQYF	TGTGCCAGCAGCTTGGGGGGTCCACAGGGGCTACTAGCCAAAAACATTCAGTACTTC
TRBV27	-	TRBD1	TRBJ2-7	CASSYGTGQGEQYF	TGTGCCAGCAGTTACGGGACAGGGCAGGGCGAGCAGTACTTC
TRBV5-8	-	-	TRBJ2-7	CASSLFGAGPYEQYF	TGTGCCAGCAGCCTGTTTGGTGCAGGGCCCTACGAGCAGTACTTC
TRBV6-1	-	TRBD1	TRBJ2-7	CASRRQGLEQYF	TGTGCCAGCAGGCGACAGGGCCTCGAGCAGTACTTC
TRBV13	-	-	TRBJ2-7	CASSYDSYEQYF	TGTGCCAGCTCCTATGACTCCTACGAGCAGTACTTC